This TCR beta chain derives from a study of cytomegalovirus exposure and HLA in healthy donors. Findings and limits, study-wide: In a later analysis, HLA-C alleles had the fewest associated TCRs, DRB1 alleles the most. The sole available immune exposure information was CMV serostatus.

Germline assignment: CDR1 MGHRA and CDR2 YSYEKL. The CDR3 consists of 16 residues. V gave up 3 bases and J gave up 5 bases, with 19 bases separating them. As for this clone: Its target is unknown.

The PCR was carried out with 60 Vbeta primers and 13 Jbeta primers. TCRdb's copy holds only in-frame clones and misses some; the assay was immunoSEQ multiplex PCR. The table includes around 170,000 clones, roughly 72% detected once. Sequencing was carried out using PBMCs. The sequence was obtained from a man in his forties in good health and CMV-seronegative. J is TRBJ1-1 and V is TRBV4-1, with TRBD1 as a possible D gene (5 bases). In DNA, the CDR3 is TGCGCCAGCAGCCATGCCGGGGGGAGCGCAGGGACTGAAGCTTTCTTT. It encodes CASSHAGGSAGTEAFF.